This T cell receptor beta chain was sequenced in a study of blood T cell repertoires in COVID-19. The wider study: Sources were T cells, B-cell-depleted T cells, or PBMCs; the material itself was cDNA or gDNA.

This CDR3 has 15 residues. CDR1 is WSHSY, CDR2 SAAADI, per germline. The V end was cut by 0 bases, the J end by 7 bases, with 12 bases between. Clones were sequenced by immunoSEQ multiplex PCR, and TCRdb holds only the in-frame ones, with some missing. Altogether 200,000 to 250,000 clones are present, 85% to 90% being singletons, with the ten largest covering over 6%. The TCR sequence derives from a woman in her seventies with active or convalescent COVID-19. Sequencing input: peripheral blood. This sequence joins TRBV10-2 and TRBJ1-4; D possibly corresponds to TRBD1 (5 bases). The CDR3, as DNA: TGCGCCAGCAGTGAGTCGGGGCAGGGAGGTGAAAAACTGTTTTTT. It codes for CASSESGQGGEKLFF.